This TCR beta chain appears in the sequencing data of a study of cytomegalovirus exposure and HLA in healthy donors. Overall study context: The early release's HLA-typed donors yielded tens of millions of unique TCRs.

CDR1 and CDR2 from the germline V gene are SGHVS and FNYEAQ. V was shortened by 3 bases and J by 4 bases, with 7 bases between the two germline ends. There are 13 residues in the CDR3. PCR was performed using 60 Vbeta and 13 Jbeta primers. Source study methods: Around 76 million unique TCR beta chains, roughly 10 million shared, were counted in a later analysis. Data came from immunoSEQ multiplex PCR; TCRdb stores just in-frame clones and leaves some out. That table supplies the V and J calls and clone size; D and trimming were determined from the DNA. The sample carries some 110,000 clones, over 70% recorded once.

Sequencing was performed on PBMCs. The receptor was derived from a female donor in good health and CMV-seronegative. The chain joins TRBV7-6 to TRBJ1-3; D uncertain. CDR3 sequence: CASSLSGGNTIYF. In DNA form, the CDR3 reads TGTGCCAGCAGCTTGAGCGGCGGAAACACCATATATTTT. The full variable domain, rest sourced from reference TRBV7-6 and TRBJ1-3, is GAGVSQSPRYKVTKRGQDVALRCDPISGHVSLYWYRQALGQGPEFLTYFNYEAQQDKSGLPNDRFSAERPEGSISTLTIQRTEQRDSAMYRCASSLSGGNTIYFGEGSWLTVV.